This entry is about one T cell receptor (beta chain). Its antigen is not identified. Trimming cost V 3 bases and J 7 bases, with 15 bases left between them. Germline loops: CDR1 KGHSH, CDR2 LQKENI. The CDR3 loop spans 14 amino acids. This entry comes from a study of OX40 agonist ivuxolimab in advanced cancers. Study results and caveats: Normalized expansion of T-cell clones was also low for some nonresponders. At 0.1 to 3.0 mg/kg and by week 6, CD4+ and CD8+ T cells in the blood had expanded clonally.

The method was immunoSEQ multiplex PCR; TCRdb's version includes in-frame clones alone and lacks a portion of them. The sample shows roughly 87,000 clones, approximately 91% of them seen only once. The clonotype originates from an adult with an advanced solid tumor such as melanoma, head and neck, liver or kidney cancer. The sample consisted of CD4+ or CD8+ T cells sorted from blood, taken in a trial of the OX40 agonist ivuxolimab. V gene TRBV18 combines with J gene TRBJ2-5; no clear D gene. In DNA form, the CDR3 reads TGTGCCAGCTCACCGGCCGCCCTTGGTAGGACCCAGTACTTC. Amino acids: CASSPAALGRTQYF.